These T cell receptor beta chains were read from a single sample in a study of CD8 T cells in Susac syndrome. TCRdb passed the immunoSEQ multiplex PCR reads through MiXCR, listing each CDR3 protein once. The data contain 150,000 to 200,000 distinct CDR3 sequences, roughly 90% of them singletons. The sequencing sample was made of CD4+ T cells from PBMCs. The receptors here all came from a human donor with Susac syndrome. Each CDR3 is given with its conserved first and last residue. The D gene is left open where the match is weak. The listing skips clone size in some rows; elsewhere it reads once, few, many or a size class.

V gene	clone size	D gene	J gene	CDR3 length	CDR3 protein	CDR3 DNA
TRBV2	NA	NA	TRBJ1-4	14	CASRLRGAGEKLFF	TGTGCCAGCAGGCTCCGGGGGGCTGGTGAAAAACTGTTTTTT
TRBV20-1	NA	NA	TRBJ2-7	12	CSADGSTNEQYF	TGCAGTGCTGACGGTTCCACTAACGAGCAGTACTTC
TRBV21-1	NA	NA	TRBJ2-4	14	CASRGGRATNIQYF	TGTGCCAGCAGAGGGGGCAGGGCAACGAACATTCAGTACTTC
TRBV5-5	NA	NA	TRBJ1-5	14	CASSPGNSNQPQHF	TGTGCCAGCAGCCCAGGTAATAGCAATCAGCCCCAGCATTTT
TRBV10-3	NA	NA	TRBJ2-2	14	CAITVQGSTGELFF	TGTGCCATCACCGTCCAGGGTAGTACCGGGGAGCTGTTTTTT
TRBV6-5	few	NA	TRBJ2-7	14	CASSYSRGFYEQYF	TGTGCCAGCAGTTACTCGCGCGGATTCTACGAGCAGTACTTC
TRBV5-1	NA	TRBD1	TRBJ2-5	14	CASSWTGEQETQYF	TGCGCCAGCAGCTGGACAGGGGAACAAGAGACCCAGTACTTC
TRBV18	NA	NA	TRBJ1-1	14	CASSRVGLNTEAFF	TGTGCCAGCTCACGTGTAGGGCTGAACACTGAAGCTTTCTTT
TRBV18	NA	NA	TRBJ2-3	15	CASSQQGSSTDTQYF	TGTGCCAGCTCACAACAGGGCTCTAGCACAGATACGCAGTATTTT
TRBV5-1	NA	NA	TRBJ2-2	14	CASRSTENTGELFF	TGCGCCAGCAGATCGACGGAGAACACCGGGGAGCTGTTTTTT
TRBV28	NA	TRBD1	TRBJ2-7	16	CASSPYSGTGGHVQYF	TGTGCCAGCAGTCCCTATTCCGGGACAGGGGGCCATGTGCAGTACTTC
TRBV7-3	NA	NA	TRBJ1-6	12	CASNVSNSPLHF	TGTGCCAGCAATGTATCTAATTCACCCCTCCACTTT
TRBV3-1	NA	NA	TRBJ2-5	12	CASSQVFETQYF	TGTGCCAGCAGCCAAGTCTTTGAGACCCAGTACTTC
TRBV24-1	NA	TRBD1	TRBJ2-7	15	CATSDPGTAQNEQYF	TGTGCCACCAGTGACCCCGGGACAGCCCAAAACGAGCAGTACTTC
TRBV6-1	few	NA	TRBJ2-3	14	CASTTDTSTDTQYF	TGTGCCAGCACCACGGATACTAGCACAGATACGCAGTATTTT
TRBV6-6	once	NA	TRBJ1-2	14	CASRQGGQGYGYTF	TGTGCCAGCAGGCAAGGGGGGCAGGGCTATGGCTACACCTTC
TRBV7-9	NA	NA	TRBJ2-1	18	CASSLKWDDRFAYNEQFF	TGTGCCAGCAGCTTAAAATGGGACGACAGGTTTGCCTACAATGAGCAGTTCTTC
TRBV6-6	NA	NA	TRBJ2-6	16	CASSYSTYSGANVLTF	TGTGCCAGCAGTTACTCGACTTACTCTGGGGCCAACGTCCTGACTTTC
TRBV15	once	NA	TRBJ1-1	15	CATSIDLIMNTEAFF	TGTGCCACCAGCATAGATCTAATAATGAACACTGAAGCTTTCTTT
TRBV11-2	NA	NA	TRBJ2-7	16	CASSPRQGLLSYEQYF	TGTGCCAGCAGCCCGAGGCAGGGCCTCCTCTCCTACGAGCAGTACTTC
TRBV11-2	NA	TRBD2	TRBJ2-1	17	CASSLDGGTSGHNEQFF	TGTGCCAGCAGCTTAGATGGGGGGACTAGCGGACACAATGAGCAGTTCTTC
TRBV21-1	NA	NA	TRBJ2-5	14	CASSNVNCWKTQYF	TGTGCCAGCAGCAACGTTAACTGTTGGAAGACCCAGTACTTC
TRBV12-3/TRBV12-4	NA	TRBD2	TRBJ2-1	15	CASSRGGSSYNEQFF	TGTGCCAGCAGCCGCGGGGGTAGCTCCTACAATGAGCAGTTCTTC
TRBV12-3/TRBV12-4	once	NA	TRBJ2-1	12	CASSQSFNEQFF	TGTGCCAGCAGTCAATCATTCAATGAGCAGTTCTTC
TRBV5-6	NA	NA	TRBJ1-1	13	CASSLVLSTEAFF	TGTGCCAGCAGCTTGGTGTTGAGCACTGAAGCTTTCTTT
TRBV12-3/TRBV12-4	NA	NA	TRBJ2-1	14	CASTRASSYNEQFF	TGTGCCAGCACACGGGCTAGCTCCTACAATGAGCAGTTCTTC
TRBV5-6	NA	NA	TRBJ1-1	16	CASSPHRRSMNTEAFF	TGTGCCAGCAGCCCCCACAGGAGGAGTATGAACACTGAAGCTTTCTTT
TRBV18	NA	NA	TRBJ2-1	12	CASSPNSPGEFF	TGTGCCAGCTCCCCAAATTCCCCGGGTGAGTTCTTC
TRBV29-1	NA	TRBD2	TRBJ2-1	12	CSAGGMYNEQFF	TGCAGCGCCGGGGGGATGTACAATGAGCAGTTCTTC
TRBV12-3/TRBV12-4	NA	NA	TRBJ2-1	15	CASSFGAELPMKQFF	TGTGCCAGCAGTTTCGGAGCGGAATTACCAATGAAGCAGTTCTTC
TRBV6-5	few	NA	TRBJ1-2	13	CASSYSGGPGYTF	TGTGCCAGCAGTTACTCCGGCGGTCCTGGCTACACCTTC
TRBV12-3/TRBV12-4	NA	NA	TRBJ1-5	14	CASSLGQINQPQHF	TGTGCCAGCAGTTTGGGACAAATCAATCAGCCCCAGCATTTT
TRBV9	NA	TRBD2	TRBJ2-5	16	CASSVGSGGPQETQYF	TGTGCCAGCAGCGTAGGAAGCGGGGGCCCCCAAGAGACCCAGTACTTC
TRBV5-1	NA	TRBD2	TRBJ2-1	18	CASNPRTSGGAVYNEQFF	TGCGCCAGTAACCCACGGACTAGCGGGGGGGCGGTGTACAATGAGCAGTTCTTC